This entry lists 23 T cell receptor beta chains sequenced from one sample in a study of T cells after posttransplantation cyclophosphamide (dated by TCRdb to about 2016). To prepare the library, the immunoSEQ multiplex PCR assay was applied. What TCRdb holds here is the immuneACCESS table cut down to in-frame rearrangements. Part of the clones is not present; checked against another copy, under half of the missing clones reflect an unresolved V gene, and the others are unexplained. The data for this sample show tens of thousands of clones, each detected more than once. The ten largest make up about 2% of the sample. The sequencing input was PBMCs. The receptors derive from a man aged 35 to 55 in good health, CMV-negative, and a related stem cell transplant donor.

This clone has just a few counts. The rearrangement links TRBV11-2 to TRBJ2-1, with D perhaps TRBD2 (6 bases). Germline lookup yields CDR1 SGHAT and CDR2 FQNNGV. The ends were cut back, 3 bases at V and 9 bases at J, with 9 bases in the middle. The CDR3 is 12 amino acids. The CDR3 sequence is CASSLEGREQFF. CDR3 DNA: TGTGCCAGCAGCTTGGAGGGGCGTGAGCAGTTCTTC. Full variable domain (outside the CDR3, taken from reference TRBV11-2 and TRBJ2-1): EAGVAQSPRYKIIEKRQSVAFWCNPISGHATLYWYQQILGQGPKLLIQFQNNGVVDDSQLPKDRFSAERLKGVDSTLKIQPAKLEDSAVYLCASSLEGREQFFGPGTRLTVL.

In regard to this clone: One end of the junction varies from germline; a read error may be responsible. CDR3 sequence: CTSSLLPGQGRAEAFF. CDR3 coding DNA: TGCACCAGCAGCTTACTACCGGGACAGGGGAGGGCTGAAGCTTTCTTT. The genes are TRBV5-1 and TRBJ1-1; 10 nucleotides line up with TRBD1. The CDR3 consists of 16 residues. Germline V gives CDR1 SGHRS, CDR2 YFSETQ. Full variable domain (outside the CDR3, taken from reference TRBV5-1 and TRBJ1-1): KAGVTQTPRYLIKTRGQQVTLSCSPISGHRSVSWYQQTPGQGLQFLFEYFSETQRNKGNFPGRFSGRQFSNSRSEMNVSTLELGDSALYLCTSSLLPGQGRAEAFFGQGTRLTVV.

This clone occurred many times. The gene calls are TRBV4-1 and TRBJ1-5; TRBD1 is a possible D gene (5 bases). Trimming removed 0 bases at V and 3 bases at J, with 12 bases between. From germline, CDR1 is MGHRA and CDR2 YSYEKL. The CDR3 contains 16 residues. CDR3 DNA sequence: TGCGCCAGCAGCCAAGAGTTGGGGCGGCCCAATCAGCCCCAGCATTTT. It yields the protein CASSQELGRPNQPQHF.

This clone was counted at least ten times. This chain joins TRBV19 and TRBJ2-2; D gene uncertain. CDR3 length: 13 residues. V was shortened by 5 bases and J by 6 bases, with 10 bases between the two germline ends. Germline assignment: CDR1 LNHDA and CDR2 SQIVND (reference sequence). The CDR3 sequence is CASSPPRAGELFF. The CDR3 nucleotides are TGTGCCAGTAGTCCCCCCCGTGCCGGGGAGCTGTTTTTT.

This clone was counted many times. The CDR3 sequence is CASSKTGVNTEAFF. The CDR3 DNA follows: TGTGCCAGCAGCAAGACAGGGGTGAACACTGAAGCTTTCTTT. This sequence joins TRBV7-6 and TRBJ1-1; 8 bases are shared with TRBD1. The length of the CDR3 is 14 residues. Germline CDR1 and CDR2: SGHVS and FNYEAQ. Trimming took 5 bases from V and 0 from J; bases not matched to a gene: 2.

In its sample, this clone was seen a few times. The chain joins TRBV5-1 to TRBJ2-3, with TRBD1 identical over 7 bases. Germline assignment: CDR1 SGHRS and CDR2 YFSETQ. CDR3 length: 14 residues. The V gene end was trimmed by 4 bases and the J gene end by 0 bases; junction bases not matched to a gene: 2. In nucleotides, the CDR3 is TGCGCCAGCAGCACGGACAGGAGCACAGATACGCAGTATTTT. Protein product: CASSTDRSTDTQYF.

There are many counts of this clone. The chain has TRBV19 and TRBJ1-6, with D perhaps TRBD1 (6 bases). V gave up 3 bases and J gave up 6 bases, with 9 bases separating them. The length of the CDR3 is 14 residues. Germline V lookup: CDR1 LNHDA, CDR2 SQIVND (reference sequence). CDR3 DNA sequence: TGTGCCAGTAGTATCACGGACAGTAATTCACCCCTCCACTTT. Translation: CASSITDSNSPLHF.

This clone came up a few times. The rearrangement joins TRBV11-2 to TRBJ2-3; 10 positions agree with TRBD2. The CDR3 spans 16 residues. Germline V gene lookup returns CDR1 SGHAT and CDR2 FQNNGV. The V segment lost 1 base and the J segment 1 base; nucleotides outside the gene matches: 2. CDR3 bases: TGTGCCAGCAGCTTAGGGAGCGGGGGGGGCACAGATACGCAGTATTTT. Residues: CASSLGSGGGTDTQYF.

This clone has a count of ten or more. The V and J genes are TRBV9 and TRBJ1-2, with a tentative D call TRBD1 (6 bases). Looked up from germline, CDR1 is SGDLS and CDR2 is YYNGEE. Trimming stripped 1 base from V and 4 bases from J, with 11 bases between. This CDR3 comprises 14 residues. Here the CDR3 DNA reads TGTGCCAGCAGCGTAAGACAGGACTCCTATGGCTACACCTTC. Amino acid sequence: CASSVRQDSYGYTF. Looking up the rest from reference TRBV9 and TRBJ1-2 gives the full variable domain: DSGVTQTPKHLITATGQRVTLRCSPRSGDLSVYWYQQSLDQGLQFLIQYYNGEERAKGNILERFSAQQFPDLHSELNLSSLELGDSALYFCASSVRQDSYGYTFGSGTRLTVV.

This clone was detected ten times or more. The J gene is TRBJ1-6, the V gene TRBV18; 7 nucleotides match TRBD1. The CDR3 totals 14 residues. The germline V gene encodes CDR1 KGHSH and CDR2 LQKENI. V lost 3 bases, J lost 6 bases, and 2 bases stayed unmatched. CDR3 bases: TGTGCCAGCTCACCGGCAGGGGGTAATTCACCCCTCCACTTT. Translation gives CASSPAGGNSPLHF.

This clone was seen a few times. This chain joins TRBV10-2 and TRBJ2-5, with 7 bases that match TRBD1. The J call is doubtful: the DNA matches TRBJ2-7 better. Germline V gene data show CDR1 as WSHSY and CDR2 as SAAADI. The CDR3 loop spans 13 amino acids. The CDR3 coding sequence is TGCGCCAGCAGCTTGGGACAGTCCTACGAGCAGTACTTC. It encodes CASSLGQSYEQYF.

This clone has a count of ten or more. V and J are TRBV6-1 and TRBJ2-7, with 8 bases identical to TRBD2. This CDR3 contains 14 residues. Trimming removed 5 bases from V and 12 bases from J; junction bases left unmatched: 15. Germline V gene data show CDR1 as MNHNS and CDR2 as SASEGT. In nucleotides, the CDR3 is TGTGCCAGCAGTCTCGAGCAAGGGCTAGCGGGTGGGTACGTC. It encodes CASSLEQGLAGGYV.

The rearrangement links TRBV7-2 to TRBJ2-1; 7 bases line up with TRBD2. This CDR3 region has 15 residues. Germline values: CDR1 SGHTA, CDR2 FQGNSA. V shed 3 bases, J shed 2 bases, and the junction held 4 bases outside the gene matches. CDR3 protein: CASSLVAGAYNEQFF. CDR3 DNA: TGTGCCAGCAGCTTGGTGGCGGGGGCCTACAATGAGCAGTTCTTC.

The chain uses TRBV4-2 and TRBJ1-1; no firm D call. V was shortened by 0 bases and J by 1 base, with 9 bases between the two germline ends. The length of the CDR3 is 15 residues. Germline assignment: CDR1 LGHNA and CDR2 YNFKEQ. CDR3 loop: CASSQEDRGNTEAFF. In nucleotides, the CDR3 is TGTGCCAGCAGCCAAGAGGATCGGGGGAACACTGAAGCTTTCTTT.

At least ten counts were recorded for this clone. The chain joins TRBV7-3 to TRBJ2-5, with D unclear. This CDR3 contains 15 residues. Germline V CDR1 and CDR2: SGHTA, FQGTGA. V shed 5 bases and J shed 5 bases, with 18 bases lying between them. The CDR3 sequence: CASSLTRNPRETQYF. The CDR3 DNA is TGTGCCAGCAGCCTTACGAGGAACCCTCGGGAGACCCAGTACTTC.

This clone was recorded a few times. J is TRBJ1-2 and V is TRBV7-8, with D perhaps matching TRBD1 (5 bases). Germline V lookup: CDR1 SGHVS, CDR2 FQNEAQ. V was pared by 4 bases and J by 10 bases, with 13 bases between. This CDR3 has 12 amino acids. The CDR3 nucleotides are TGTGCCAGCAGCTGGGGACTGCTAGACTACACCTTC. It codes for CASSWGLLDYTF.

In its sample, this clone was seen many times. The rearrangement joins TRBV4-3 to TRBJ1-1; 7 nucleotides match TRBD1. The junction had 6 bases not matched to a gene; V was cut back by 2 bases and J by 6 bases. This CDR3 is 14 amino acids long. In germline, CDR1 is LGHNA, CDR2 YSLEER. CDR3 coding DNA: TGCGCCAGCAGCCAAAGGGGGCTTAGTGCTGAAGCTTTCTTT. It encodes CASSQRGLSAEAFF.

This clone appeared a few times. A read error may produce the germline difference seen at one junction end. This chain connects TRBV6-1 to TRBJ2-5, with no clear D. The CDR3 is 11 residues long. The germline CDR1 and CDR2 sequences are MNHNS and SASEGT. CDR3 region: CASSEGEAQYF. As DNA, the CDR3 is TGTGCCAGCAGTGAAGGAGAGGCCCAGTACTTC.

Many counts were recorded for this clone. This chain links TRBV4-1 with TRBJ1-4; D is uncertain. Germline V lookup: CDR1 MGHRA, CDR2 YSYEKL. The CDR3 is 16 amino acids. V lost 0 bases and J 3 bases, leaving 11 bases between the germline ends. CDR3 DNA: TGCGCCAGCAGCCAAGATTCAGGCTCCCCTAATGAAAAACTGTTTTTT. Amino acids: CASSQDSGSPNEKLFF.

At least ten counts were recorded for this clone. The V call is TRBV2, the J call TRBJ2-7; 11 nucleotides align to TRBD1. Germline V gene lookup returns CDR1 SNHLY and CDR2 FYNNEI. There are 14 residues in the CDR3. V trimming: 7 bases; J trimming: 4 bases; junction bases outside the gene matches: 6. CDR3 sequence reads: CASTPGQGVYEQYF. CDR3 bases: TGTGCCAGCACCCCGGGACAGGGGGTATACGAGCAGTACTTC.

The chain links TRBV7-3 to TRBJ2-1; possibly TRBD2 for D (7 bases). Germline V CDR1 and CDR2: SGHTA, FQGTGA. Trimming removed 0 bases at V and 5 bases at J, with 11 bases between. This CDR3 spans 15 amino acids. The CDR3 sequence is CASSLTRGPNNEQFF. DNA for the CDR3: TGTGCCAGCAGCTTAACGCGGGGGCCTAACAATGAGCAGTTCTTC.

This clone was seen only a few times. The junction departs from germline at one end; a sequencing error may be responsible. The chain uses TRBV18 and TRBJ1-2, with D possibly TRBD1 on 5 matching bases. Germline CDR1 is KGHSH and CDR2 is LQKENI. CDR3 length: 13 amino acids. The CDR3 is CASSPEGLYGCTF. Written as DNA, the CDR3 is TGTGCCAGCTCACCGGAGGGACTCTATGGCTGCACCTTC.

This rearrangement joins TRBV7-8 to TRBJ2-5; 14 bases map to TRBD2. Gene TRBJ2-7 matches the end of the DNA better, so the J call may be wrong. The CDR3 has 18 residues. From germline, CDR1 is SGHVS and CDR2 FQNEAQ. The CDR3 sequence: CASSFGTSGGAEGYEQYF. The CDR3 DNA reads TGTGCCAGCAGCTTCGGGACTAGCGGGGGAGCAGAAGGATACGAGCAGTACTTC.